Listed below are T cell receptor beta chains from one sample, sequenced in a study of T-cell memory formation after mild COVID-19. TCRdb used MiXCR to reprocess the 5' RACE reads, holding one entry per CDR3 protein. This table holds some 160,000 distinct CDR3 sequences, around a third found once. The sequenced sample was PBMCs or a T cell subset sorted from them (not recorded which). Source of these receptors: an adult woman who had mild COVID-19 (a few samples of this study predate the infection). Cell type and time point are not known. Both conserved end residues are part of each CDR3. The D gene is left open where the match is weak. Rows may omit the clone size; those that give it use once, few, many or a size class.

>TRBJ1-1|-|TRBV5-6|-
CASSLSGKNTEAFF
TGTGCCAGCAGCTTGAGTGGGAAGAACACTGAAGCTTTCTTT
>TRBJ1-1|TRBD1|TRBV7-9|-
CASRAVQGLNTEAFF
TGTGCCAGCAGGGCCGTACAGGGGTTGAACACTGAAGCTTTCTTT
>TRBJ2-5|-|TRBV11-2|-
CASSLSGPLDTQYF
TGTGCCAGCAGCTTATCCGGGCCCCTGGACACCCAGTACTTC
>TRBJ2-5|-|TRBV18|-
CASSPPMQTQYF
TGTGCCAGCTCACCACCGATGCAGACCCAGTACTTC
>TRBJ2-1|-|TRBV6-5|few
CASSYGAKGNEQFF
TGTGCCAGCAGTTACGGGGCGAAGGGGAATGAGCAGTTCTTC
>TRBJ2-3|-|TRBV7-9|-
CASRRGDLDTQYF
TGTGCCAGCAGACGAGGGGACTTAGATACGCAGTATTTT
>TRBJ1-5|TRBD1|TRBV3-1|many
CASSRDRDSNQPQHF
TGTGCCAGCAGCCGAGACAGGGATAGCAATCAGCCCCAGCATTTT
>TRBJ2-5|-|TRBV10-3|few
CAIIAADPKETQYF
TGTGCCATCATCGCAGCGGATCCTAAAGAGACCCAGTACTTC
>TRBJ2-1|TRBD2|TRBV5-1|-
CASSLRLAGGNEQFF
TGCGCCAGCAGCTTGCGACTAGCGGGAGGAAATGAGCAGTTCTTC
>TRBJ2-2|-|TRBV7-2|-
CASSFRVRGTGELFF
TGTGCCAGCAGCTTCCGGGTCCGGGGGACCGGGGAGCTGTTTTTT
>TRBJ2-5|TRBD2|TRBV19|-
CASSIILLAGIPYQETQYF
TGTGCCAGTAGTATAATACTGCTAGCGGGCATTCCGTACCAAGAGACCCAGTACTTC
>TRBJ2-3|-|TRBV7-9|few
CAFQGTDTQYF
TGTGCATTTCAAGGGACAGATACGCAGTATTTT
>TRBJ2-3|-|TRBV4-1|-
CASSLQRPTDTQYF
TGCGCCAGCAGCCTACAGAGACCCACAGATACGCAGTATTTT
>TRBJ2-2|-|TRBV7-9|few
CASSARGTADTGELFF
TGTGCCAGCAGCGCCCGCGGGACAGCGGACACCGGGGAGCTGTTTTTT
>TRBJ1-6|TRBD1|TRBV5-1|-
CASTLGQGNSPLHF
TGCGCCAGCACCCTGGGACAGGGTAATTCACCCCTCCACTTT
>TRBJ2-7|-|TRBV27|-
CASSFSLGEREQYF
TGTGCCAGCAGTTTCTCCCTGGGGGAGCGCGAGCAGTACTTC
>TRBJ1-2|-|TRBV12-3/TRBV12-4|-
CASSLEGQPYGYTF
TGTGCCAGCAGTTTGGAGGGTCAACCCTATGGCTACACCTTC
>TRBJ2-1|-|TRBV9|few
CASTRDPAPDEQFF
TGTGCCAGCACTCGGGATCCGGCTCCCGATGAGCAGTTCTTC
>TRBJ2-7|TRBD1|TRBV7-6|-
CASSLETGLGSYEQYF
TGTGCCAGCAGCTTAGAGACAGGGCTTGGCTCCTACGAGCAGTACTTC
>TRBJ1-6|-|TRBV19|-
CASSPGRIYNSPLHF
TGTGCCAGTAGTCCCGGACGGATCTATAATTCACCCCTCCACTTT
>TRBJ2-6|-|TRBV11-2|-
CASSLTLGSGANVLTF
TGTGCCAGCAGCTTGACCCTGGGCTCTGGGGCCAACGTCCTGACTTTC
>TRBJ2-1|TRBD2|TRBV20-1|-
CSANRGLVPNEQFF
TGCAGTGCTAACCGGGGACTAGTGCCCAATGAGCAGTTCTTC
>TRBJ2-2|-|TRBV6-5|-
CASSYSTGTGELFF
TGTGCCAGCAGTTACTCAACAGGAACCGGGGAGCTGTTTTTT
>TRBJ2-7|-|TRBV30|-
CAWSTGRGDYEQYF
TGTGCCTGGAGTACGGGACGGGGAGACTACGAGCAGTACTTC
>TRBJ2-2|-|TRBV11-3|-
CASRSPSGELFF
TGTGCCAGCAGAAGCCCCAGTGGGGAGCTGTTTTTT
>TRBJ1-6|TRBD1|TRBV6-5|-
CASSQLPTGDNSPLHF
TGTGCCAGCAGCCAACTCCCGACAGGGGATAATTCACCCCTCCACTTT
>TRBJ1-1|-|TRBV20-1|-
CSIGQGNTEAFF
TGCAGTATAGGGCAGGGAAACACTGAAGCTTTCTTT
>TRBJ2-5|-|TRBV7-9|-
CASSLVSETQYF
TGTGCCAGCAGCTTAGTTTCTGAGACCCAGTACTTC
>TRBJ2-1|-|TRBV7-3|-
CASSPRAGFGEQFF
TGTGCCAGCAGCCCCCGGGCAGGCTTCGGGGAGCAGTTCTTC